The T cell receptor beta chain described here comes from a study of T-cell memory formation after mild COVID-19. The V end lost 5 bases, the J end lost 1 base, and 8 bases lay between the germline ends. CDR1 is DFQATT, CDR2 SNEGSKA, per germline (reference sequence). The CDR3 length is 12 residues. Constant-segment primers and 5'RACE yielded cDNA libraries for TCR alpha and TCR beta, each carrying sample barcodes and UMIs. Using its own MiXCR run on the 5' RACE reads, TCRdb lists one record per CDR3 protein. The sample includes 300,000 to 400,000 distinct CDR3 sequences, approximately 12% of them seen just once.

The genes are TRBV20-1 and TRBJ1-2; D is perhaps TRBD1 (6 bases). The sequenced material came from PBMCs or a T cell subset sorted from them (not recorded which). The receptor's source is a man in his late teens or twenties who had mild COVID-19 (a few samples of this study predate the infection). Cell type and time point are not known. The CDR3 region is CSAEGDNYGYTF. In nucleotides, the CDR3 is TGCAGTGCTGAGGGGGATAACTATGGCTACACCTTC.